One TCR beta chain is described in this entry. Its target is unknown. The sample comes from a study of OX40 agonist ivuxolimab in advanced cancers. Study details: Among those treated, three patients had partial responses, one with hepatocellular carcinoma and two with cutaneous melanoma.

Study-wide findings and caveats: In general, CD8+ T cells held more expanded clones than CD4+ did, on average. Part of the nonresponder group also had normalized T-cell clonal expansion that was low. It was not determined which antigens were specifically recognized by the peripheral T cells that had undergone clonal expansion.

Sequencing was performed with immunoSEQ multiplex PCR; in TCRdb, only in-frame clones are kept and a portion is missing. The sample has roughly 80,000 clones, about nine tenths seen once; the top ten hold around 6.5%. The clonotype originates from an adult with an advanced solid tumor such as melanoma, head and neck, liver or kidney cancer. The sequences come from CD4+ or CD8+ T cells sorted from blood, collected in a trial of the OX40 agonist ivuxolimab.

For the CDR3, the DNA is TGTGCCAGCAGCCGACAGGGAATCGGCTACACCTTC. As protein: CASSRQGIGYTF. V gene TRBV11-2 combines with J gene TRBJ1-2; 7 bases agree with TRBD1. Germline lookup yields CDR1 SGHAT and CDR2 FQNNGV. The CDR3 has 12 residues. The V and J ends lost 5 bases and 8 bases, in that order; junction bases with no gene match: 5.